A single sample is the source of the 27 T cell receptor beta chains below, sequenced in a study of blood T cell repertoires in COVID-19 (dated by TCRdb to about 2020). Libraries were built with the immunoSEQ multiplex PCR assay. This is the immuneACCESS table as TCRdb keeps it, with only in-frame sequences that have V and J called. A part of the clones is gone; compared with another copy, unresolved V genes explain less than half, and the rest is unexplained. This sample comprises about 250,000 clones, about nine tenths of them detected only once. About 3% of the sample is in the top ten clones. The sequenced sample consisted of peripheral blood. These receptors came from a woman in her twenties or thirties with active or convalescent COVID-19.

The chain links TRBV28 to TRBJ2-7, with 8 bases that match TRBD1. J gave up 0 bases and V 5 bases, and 6 bases lay outside the gene matches. This CDR3 contains 15 residues. Germline CDR1 is MDHEN and CDR2 is SYDVKM. In nucleotides, the CDR3 is TGTGCCAGCAGTCACCCCGGACAGGGCTCCTACGAGCAGTACTTC. Its protein product is CASSHPGQGSYEQYF.

This clone occurred once. The V call is TRBV30, the J call TRBJ1-1, with D unclear. This CDR3 contains 12 residues. The ends were cut back, 5 bases at V and 6 bases at J, with 13 bases in the middle. Germline assignment: CDR1 GTSNPN and CDR2 SVGIG (reference sequence). CDR3 in amino acids: CAWGGRVSEAFF. CDR3 DNA: TGTGCCTGGGGTGGGCGGGTCTCTGAAGCTTTCTTT.

The chain couples TRBV7-9 to TRBJ1-3; D is perhaps TRBD1 (5 bases). The germline V gene encodes CDR1 SEHNR and CDR2 FQNEAQ (reference sequence). This CDR3 spans 16 amino acids. V was pared by 1 base and J by 4 bases, with 14 bases between. The CDR3 loop reads CASSLEGPNRGNTIYF. CDR3 bases: TGTGCCAGCAGCTTAGAGGGGCCCAACCGAGGAAACACCATATATTTT.

This chain joins TRBV2 and TRBJ2-3; D gene ambiguous. This CDR3 comprises 10 residues. Germline lookup yields CDR1 SNHLY and CDR2 FYNNEI. Trimming left V 10 bases short and J 6 bases short, with 8 bases between. In DNA form, the CDR3 reads TGTGCCACCACGGTGGATACGCAGTATTTT. It encodes CATTVDTQYF.

The V and J genes are TRBV18 and TRBJ2-7; D perhaps matches TRBD1 (5 bases). Germline V gene sequence: CDR1 KGHSH, CDR2 LQKENI. The CDR3 extends over 13 amino acids. V lost 3 bases to trimming and J lost 6 bases, with 12 bases between them. CDR3: CASSPEGAGEQYF. The CDR3 bases are TGTGCCAGCTCACCGGAAGGGGCAGGCGAGCAGTACTTC.

V gene TRBV5-4 combines with J gene TRBJ2-7, with 9 bases aligning to TRBD1. The CDR3 extends over 13 amino acids. Per the germline V gene, CDR1 is SGHNT and CDR2 is YYREEE (reference sequence). V shed 5 bases, J shed 2 bases, and the junction held 2 bases outside the gene matches. CDR3 protein: CASRGDRAYEQYF. In nucleotides, the CDR3 is TGTGCCAGCAGGGGGGACAGGGCCTACGAGCAGTACTTC.

V is TRBV11-1 and J is TRBJ2-2; 11 bases match TRBD1. Germline CDR1 reads SGHAT; CDR2 reads FQDESV (reference sequence). This CDR3 is 16 amino acids long. The J segment lost 6 bases and the V segment lost 5 bases, leaving 8 bases of the junction unmatched. CDR3 DNA: TGTGCCAGCAGCCCTGGACAGGGGGCATCGGCCGGGGAGCTGTTTTTT. This gives the protein CASSPGQGASAGELFF. The full variable domain, rest sourced from reference TRBV11-1 and TRBJ2-2, is EAEVAQSPRYKITEKSQAVAFWCDPISGHATLYWYRQILGQGPELLVQFQDESVVDDSQLPKDRFSAERLKGVDSTLKIQPAELGDSAMYLCASSPGQGASAGELFFGEGSRLTVL.

The chain recombines TRBV2 with TRBJ2-1, with a tentative D call TRBD1 (6 bases). With 1 base removed from V and 9 bases from J, the gap between germline ends came to 16 bases. CDR3 length equals 15 residues. Germline CDR1 SNHLY, CDR2 FYNNEI. Written as DNA, the CDR3 is TGTGCCAGCAGTGAAGTAGCACAGGGTATAAGTGAGCAGTTCTTC. Amino acid sequence: CASSEVAQGISEQFF.

This chain joins TRBV6-5 and TRBJ1-2, with 7 bases that match TRBD1. The germline V gene has CDR1 MNHEY and CDR2 SVGAGI. Trimming removed 10 bases from V and 5 bases from J; junction bases left unmatched: 10. The CDR3 totals 13 residues. The CDR3 here is CATLYRQGYGYTF. Here the CDR3 DNA reads TGTGCCACCTTATATCGACAGGGATATGGCTACACCTTC.

V gene TRBV11-2 combines with J gene TRBJ2-3; D is unclear. CDR1 is SGHAT and CDR2 is FQNNGV in the germline V gene. The CDR3 contains 13 residues. Trimming took off 0 bases at V and 5 bases at J, with 6 bases between the two ends. In DNA form, the CDR3 reads TGTGCCAGCAGCTTAGATCGAGTAGATACGCAGTATTTT. Translating it yields CASSLDRVDTQYF.

The chain is built from TRBV7-2 and TRBJ1-2; 9 positions match TRBD1. CDR1 and CDR2 (germline): SGHTA, FQGNSA. This CDR3 has 17 amino acids. After removal of 2 bases from V and 5 bases from J, the junction contained 12 bases not matched to a gene. CDR3 residues: CASSLLLGTGQEYGYTF. The CDR3 DNA sequence: TGTGCCAGCAGCTTACTACTCGGGACAGGGCAGGAGTATGGCTACACCTTC.

This chain uses TRBV4-1 with TRBJ2-7, with TRBD1 as a possible D gene (6 bases). Germline V gene lookup returns CDR1 MGHRA and CDR2 YSYEKL. The V gene lost 4 bases and the J gene lost 4 bases, with 17 bases spanning the gap. The CDR3 runs to 15 residues. DNA of the CDR3: TGCGCCAGCAGCCGGGACGCAGGGGATCCTTACGAGCAGTACTTC. Encoded protein: CASSRDAGDPYEQYF.

The rearrangement links TRBV5-1 to TRBJ1-1, with 7 positions matching TRBD1. The CDR3 runs 18 residues. V lost 2 bases, J lost 0 bases, and 13 bases stayed unmatched. Germline CDR1 is SGHRS and CDR2 is YFSETQ. Written as DNA, the CDR3 is TGCGCCAGCAGCTTTTTACCGGGACAGAACGCTATGAACACTGAAGCTTTCTTT. Amino acids: CASSFLPGQNAMNTEAFF.

This rearrangement joins TRBV27 to TRBJ2-7, with 14 bases aligning to TRBD2. This CDR3 has 15 residues. Germline trimming cut 6 bases from V and 4 bases from J; bases unmatched to any gene: 5. Germline CDR1 reads MNHEY; CDR2 reads SMNVEV (reference sequence). The CDR3: CASSRTSGGFYEQYF. The CDR3 region has the DNA TGTGCCAGCAGCAGGACTAGCGGGGGGTTTTACGAGCAGTACTTC.

J is TRBJ2-1 and V is TRBV10-1; 7 bases are shared with TRBD2. The germline CDR1 and CDR2 sequences are WNHNN and SYGVQD (reference sequence). With 10 bases clipped from V and 7 bases from J, the junction kept 10 bases outside the gene matches. The CDR3 runs 13 residues. CDR3 sequence: CATKRTRENEQFF. DNA for the CDR3: TGCGCCACTAAGAGGACTAGGGAAAATGAGCAGTTCTTC.

V usage is TRBV2 and J usage is TRBJ1-1; 8 nucleotides align to TRBD1. Unmatched junction bases numbered 6, after V lost 2 bases and J lost 1 base. This CDR3 region has 16 residues. Germline V lookup: CDR1 SNHLY, CDR2 FYNNEI. In nucleotides, the CDR3 is TGTGCCAGCAGTGAAAGGTCGGGGACAGGGAACACTGAAGCTTTCTTT. Amino acid sequence: CASSERSGTGNTEAFF.

V usage is TRBV7-2 and J usage is TRBJ2-3, with D possibly matching TRBD1 (6 bases). The V gene's germline CDR1 is SGHTA and CDR2 FQGNSA. V gave up 1 base and J gave up 3 bases, with 17 bases separating them. The CDR3 sequence is 17 residues long. CDR3 loop: CASSLEVAGAGTDTQYF. As DNA, the CDR3 is TGTGCCAGCAGCTTAGAGGTCGCAGGGGCTGGAACAGATACGCAGTATTTT.

The V gene is TRBV19, the J gene TRBJ1-1; a possible D gene is TRBD1 (5 bases). The CDR3 totals 19 residues. The germline V gene has CDR1 LNHDA and CDR2 SQIVND (reference sequence). V lost 3 bases, J lost 0 bases, and 23 bases lay in between. The CDR3 sequence: CASSMRPDFRAALNTEAFF. For the CDR3, the DNA is TGTGCCAGTAGTATGCGGCCCGATTTCAGGGCCGCCCTGAACACTGAAGCTTTCTTT.

J is TRBJ2-7 and V is TRBV14; 7 nucleotides match TRBD1. This CDR3 has 14 amino acids. Trimming took 6 bases from V and 2 from J; bases not matched to a gene: 7. Per the germline V gene, CDR1 is SGHDN and CDR2 is FVKESK. The CDR3 DNA reads as TGTGCCAGCAGGCGTACAGGGGTCCCCTACGAGCAGTACTTC. It encodes CASRRTGVPYEQYF. Full variable domain (missing parts from reference TRBV14 and TRBJ2-7): EAGVTQFPSHSVIEKGQTVTLRCDPISGHDNLYWYRRVMGKEIKFLLHFVKESKQDESGMPNNRFLAERTGGTYSTLKVQPAELEDSGVYFCASRRTGVPYEQYFGPGTRLTVT.

The genes are TRBV29-1 and TRBJ1-1; D is possibly TRBD1 (5 bases). The CDR3 has 15 residues. V lost 2 bases to trimming and J lost 0 bases, with 13 bases between them. Germline V gene data show CDR1 as SQVTM and CDR2 as ANQGSEA. DNA of the CDR3: TGCAGCGTTGAACCGCAGGGAATCCTGAACACTGAAGCTTTCTTT. Translation gives CSVEPQGILNTEAFF.

V usage is TRBV25-1 and J usage is TRBJ2-5; D is possibly TRBD1 (6 bases). The length of the CDR3 is 17 residues. V shed 0 bases and J shed 2 bases, with 16 bases lying between them. CDR1 and CDR2 (germline): MGHDK, SYGVNS. The CDR3 sequence is CASSEYPSDRTQETQYF. CDR3 DNA: TGTGCCAGCAGTGAATATCCCTCCGACAGGACACAAGAGACCCAGTACTTC.

The genes are TRBV7-2 and TRBJ2-1; 9 bases align to TRBD2. Germline V gene lookup returns CDR1 SGHTA and CDR2 FQGNSA. The CDR3 loop spans 19 amino acids. J gave up 0 bases and V 5 bases, and 14 bases lay outside the gene matches. CDR3 nucleotides: TGTGCCAGCAGCCCTCAAGGTGGGAGCGGGGGGCCCTCCTACAATGAGCAGTTCTTC. Protein product: CASSPQGGSGGPSYNEQFF.

The genes are TRBV2 and TRBJ1-1; 7 bases are shared with TRBD1. V dropped 6 bases and J dropped 0; count of bases not matched to a gene: 10. The CDR3 consists of 16 residues. The germline V gene encodes CDR1 SNHLY and CDR2 FYNNEI. This CDR3 is CASRGAVTGVNTEAFF. The CDR3 coding sequence is TGTGCCAGCAGGGGGGCCGTTACAGGGGTGAACACTGAAGCTTTCTTT.

The gene calls are TRBV7-3 and TRBJ2-3; 9 positions agree with TRBD2. Germline values: CDR1 SGHTA, CDR2 FQGTGA. Unmatched junction bases numbered 6, after V lost 5 bases and J lost 6 bases. The CDR3 has 14 amino acids. As DNA, the CDR3 is TGTGCCAGCAGCCCGGGACTAGCTTCGGATACGCAGTATTTT. Its translation: CASSPGLASDTQYF.

As to this clone: Other DNA sequences in this specimen translate into the identical CDR3. V and J are TRBV18 and TRBJ2-5; D is undetermined. This CDR3 spans 12 amino acids. V was shortened by 4 bases and J by 1 base, with 4 bases between the two germline ends. CDR1 KGHSH and CDR2 LQKENI come from the germline V gene. CDR3 sequence: CASSRAQETQYF. The CDR3, as DNA: TGTGCCAGCTCACGGGCCCAAGAGACCCAGTACTTC.

The rearrangement joins TRBV13 to TRBJ2-1; 7 bases line up with TRBD1. The length of the CDR3 is 14 residues. Germline assignment: CDR1 PRHDT and CDR2 FYEKMQ (reference sequence). Trimming at V came to 7 bases and at J to 2 bases, leaving 5 bases not matched to a gene. The CDR3 is CASTGQKTYNEQFF. CDR3 DNA: TGTGCCAGCACGGGACAGAAAACCTACAATGAGCAGTTCTTC.

The chain carries TRBV6-5 and TRBJ2-2; D perhaps matches TRBD1 (5 bases). Germline assignment: CDR1 MNHEY and CDR2 SVGAGI. The CDR3 covers 13 residues. V shed 7 bases and J shed 7 bases, with 13 bases lying between them. The CDR3 here is CASTPRGGGELFF. In DNA, the CDR3 is TGTGCCAGCACCCCTAGGGGTGGCGGGGAGCTGTTTTTT.